These T cell receptor beta chains were read from a single sample in a study of spatial heterogeneity in lung cancer. TCRdb passed the 5' RACE reads through MiXCR, listing each CDR3 protein once. This sample yields roughly 23,000 distinct CDR3 sequences, of which roughly 4.5% are seen a single time; around 5.2% belongs to the top ten. Specimen: PBMCs, collected at surgery. The origin of the receptors is a male donor with early-stage non-small cell lung cancer. Each CDR3 is given without its conserved first and last residue. Each record gives: clone size, J gene, CDR3 length, V gene, CDR3 protein. Clone sizes are given selectively: once, few, many, or a class where the clone is expanded.

>many|TRBJ2-7|12|TRBV7-9
ASGKDGHRVEQY
>many|TRBJ1-6|11|TRBV13
ASSRIRNSPLH
>many|TRBJ1-4|14|TRBV28
ASSPKNLLIGEKLF
>many|TRBJ2-5|14|TRBV6-2/TRBV6-3
ASSYPSEGHDETQY
>-|TRBJ2-3|15|TRBV4-1
ASSQDGVAGVADTQY
>-|TRBJ2-1|14|TRBV6-1
ASSEGQGFVSNEQF
>-|TRBJ2-4|13|TRBV5-6
ASSLYDPAKNIQY
>many|TRBJ2-5|13|TRBV11-1
ASSPRTSGPRTQY
>many|TRBJ2-3|13|TRBV6-6
ASSAPGQGTDTQY
>medium-sized|TRBJ2-2|13|TRBV29-1
SVSHRAANTGELF
>many|TRBJ2-1|12|TRBV19
ASSMTGGYNEQF
>many|TRBJ2-4|11|TRBV6-1
ATTGTGGNIQY
>-|TRBJ2-3|17|TRBV6-2/TRBV6-3
ASSSYVPGVGGPTDTQY
>many|TRBJ2-3|9|TRBV6-6
ASVLADTQY
>many|TRBJ1-1|15|TRBV5-1
ASSSKGQGVANTEAF
>many|TRBJ2-3|14|TRBV29-1
SVEDRSSGGTDTQY
>many|TRBJ2-7|12|TRBV5-5
ASSLVGRIYEQY
>many|TRBJ2-1|14|TRBV28
ASRRWSGQRAYEQF
>many|TRBJ2-7|11|TRBV6-2/TRBV6-3
ASRTGTGAKQY
>many|TRBJ2-7|13|TRBV3-1
ASSQVLGAAYEQY
>many|TRBJ2-2|13|TRBV6-1
AILGTGGAAGELF
>many|TRBJ2-1|12|TRBV27
ASNKGTVNNEQF
>many|TRBJ2-1|13|TRBV28
ASTLGGGGGNEQF
>many|TRBJ2-4|12|TRBV4-3
ASSQEAGGGIQY
>many|TRBJ1-1|12|TRBV12-3/TRBV12-4
ASKLTGAATEAF
>many|TRBJ2-7|13|TRBV10-1
ASSVRTGSSYEQY
>many|TRBJ2-7|11|TRBV7-2
ASSPRLAGEQY
>many|TRBJ2-3|13|TRBV5-5
ASSFDSPPRDTQY
>many|TRBJ2-3|16|TRBV20-1
SARDISGLAGRRDTQY
>many|TRBJ1-1|13|TRBV2
ASTGQGSGGTEAF
>medium-sized|TRBJ2-5|13|TRBV5-1
ASTLNVGSQETQY
>many|TRBJ2-7|14|TRBV7-8
ASSLVSGVAGYEQY
>many|TRBJ2-2|13|TRBV29-1
SVLGVEDSTGELF
>-|TRBJ1-5|10|TRBV20-1
SASMLTQPQH
>many|TRBJ2-3|11|TRBV5-5
ASNSAGFNTQY
>many|TRBJ2-1|12|TRBV6-2/TRBV6-3
ASSPGTLHNEQF
>many|TRBJ2-1|13|TRBV27
ASSLSSVPYNEQF
>many|TRBJ1-6|13|TRBV5-5
ASRFRDSNNSPLH
>-|TRBJ2-3|15|TRBV6-2/TRBV6-3
ASSYKAGQALTDTQY
>many|TRBJ2-3|12|TRBV27
ASSRQGSTDTQY
>many|TRBJ1-1|13|TRBV20-1
SARGRHGLNTEAF
>many|TRBJ1-4|13|TRBV14
ASSQRAGRDEKLF
>many|TRBJ2-5|10|TRBV2
ASSRAQETQY
>many|TRBJ2-7|13|TRBV5-1
ASSLVPELYNEQY
>many|TRBJ2-3|9|TRBV9
ASSAADTQY
>many|TRBJ2-6|13|TRBV20-1
SASKGARGANVLT
>many|TRBJ2-6|16|TRBV28
ASNNLVGGGSGANVLT
>many|TRBJ2-1|13|TRBV5-6
ASSAAGLVSVWQF
>many|TRBJ2-3|17|TRBV27
ASSLTPPGVAGLMNTQY
>medium-sized|TRBJ2-5|12|TRBV5-1
ASSLGRGQETQY
>-|TRBJ2-2|13|TRBV7-3
ASSPGQGRTGELF
>medium-sized|TRBJ2-1|13|TRBV5-1
ASSTGLAGADEQF
>many|TRBJ2-3|12|TRBV6-2/TRBV6-3
ASSYPGVTDTQY
>many|TRBJ2-1|13|TRBV4-1
ASSALAGVVNEQF
>few|TRBJ2-5|13|TRBV5-4
ASTPQGKGQETQY